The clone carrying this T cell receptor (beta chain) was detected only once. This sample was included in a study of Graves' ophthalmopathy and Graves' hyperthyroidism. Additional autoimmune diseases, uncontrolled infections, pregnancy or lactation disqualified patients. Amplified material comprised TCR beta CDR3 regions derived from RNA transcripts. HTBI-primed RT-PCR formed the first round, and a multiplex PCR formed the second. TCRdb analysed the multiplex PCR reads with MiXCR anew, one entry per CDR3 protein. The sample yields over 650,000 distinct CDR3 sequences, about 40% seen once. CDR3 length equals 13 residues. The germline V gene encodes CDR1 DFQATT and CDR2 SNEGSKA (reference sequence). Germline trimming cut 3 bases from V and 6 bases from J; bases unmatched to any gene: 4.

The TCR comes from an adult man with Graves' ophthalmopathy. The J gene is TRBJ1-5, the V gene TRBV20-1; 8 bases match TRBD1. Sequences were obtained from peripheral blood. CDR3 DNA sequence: TGCAGTGCTAGCCCGACAGGGGTTCAGCCCCAGCATTTT. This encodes CSASPTGVQPQHF.